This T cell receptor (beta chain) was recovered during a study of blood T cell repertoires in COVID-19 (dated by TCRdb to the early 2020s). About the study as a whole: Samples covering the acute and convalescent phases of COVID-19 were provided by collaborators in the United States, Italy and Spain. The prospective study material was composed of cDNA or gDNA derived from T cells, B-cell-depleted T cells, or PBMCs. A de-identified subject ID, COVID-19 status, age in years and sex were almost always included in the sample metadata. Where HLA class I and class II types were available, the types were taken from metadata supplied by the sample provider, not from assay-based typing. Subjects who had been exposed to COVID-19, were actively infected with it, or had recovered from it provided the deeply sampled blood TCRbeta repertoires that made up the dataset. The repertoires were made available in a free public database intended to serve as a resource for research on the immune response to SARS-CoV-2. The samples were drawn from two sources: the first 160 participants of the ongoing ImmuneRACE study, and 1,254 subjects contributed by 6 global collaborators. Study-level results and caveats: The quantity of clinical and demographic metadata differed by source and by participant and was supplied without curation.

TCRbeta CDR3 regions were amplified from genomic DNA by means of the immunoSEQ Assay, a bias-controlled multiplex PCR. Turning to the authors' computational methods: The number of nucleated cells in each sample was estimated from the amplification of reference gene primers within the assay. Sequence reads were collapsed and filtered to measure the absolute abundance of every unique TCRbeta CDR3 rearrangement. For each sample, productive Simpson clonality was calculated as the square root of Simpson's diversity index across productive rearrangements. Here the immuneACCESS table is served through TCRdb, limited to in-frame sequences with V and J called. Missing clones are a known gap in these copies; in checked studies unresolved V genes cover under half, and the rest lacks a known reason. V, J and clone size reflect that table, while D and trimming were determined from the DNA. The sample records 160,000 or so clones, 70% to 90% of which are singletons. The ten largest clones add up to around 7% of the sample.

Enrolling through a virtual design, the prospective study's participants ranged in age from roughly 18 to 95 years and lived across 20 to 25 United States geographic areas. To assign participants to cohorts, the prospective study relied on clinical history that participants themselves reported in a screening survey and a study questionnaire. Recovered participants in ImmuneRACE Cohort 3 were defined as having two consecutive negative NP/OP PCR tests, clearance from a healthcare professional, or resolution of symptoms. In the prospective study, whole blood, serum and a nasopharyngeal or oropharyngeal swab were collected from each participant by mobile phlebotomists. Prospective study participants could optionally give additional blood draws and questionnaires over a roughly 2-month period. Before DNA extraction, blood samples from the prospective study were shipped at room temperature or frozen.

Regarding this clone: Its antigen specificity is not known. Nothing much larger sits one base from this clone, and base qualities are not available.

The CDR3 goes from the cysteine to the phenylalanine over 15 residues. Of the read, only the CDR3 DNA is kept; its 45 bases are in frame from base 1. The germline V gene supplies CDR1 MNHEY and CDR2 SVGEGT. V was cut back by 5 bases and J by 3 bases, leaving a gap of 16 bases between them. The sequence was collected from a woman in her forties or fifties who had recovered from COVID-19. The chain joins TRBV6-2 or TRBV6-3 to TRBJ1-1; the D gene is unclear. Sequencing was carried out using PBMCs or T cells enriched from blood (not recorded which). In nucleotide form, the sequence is TGTGCCAGCAGTGCCTACTTGCGCGTGGACACTGAAGCTTTCTTT. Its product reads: CASSAYLRVDTEAFF.